The 13 T cell receptor beta chains below come from one sample, sequenced in a study of T cell changes during pregnancy in multiple sclerosis. Assay used: immunoSEQ multiplex PCR; TCRdb lists only in-frame clones, some missing. This sample yields over 70,000 clones, of which approximately 95% are seen a single time; about 3.9% belongs to the top ten. Material: peripheral blood, obtained in the first trimester of pregnancy. These receptors were taken from a female donor with multiple sclerosis, enrolled in a pregnancy study.

The chain is built from TRBV18 and TRBJ2-1; D is possibly TRBD1 (5 bases). The CDR3 is made up of 12 amino acids. V was cut by 6 bases and J by 7 bases, with 10 bases left in between. In germline, CDR1 is KGHSH, CDR2 LQKENI. For the CDR3, the DNA is TGTGCCAGCTCCGACAGCCGGAATGAGCAGTTCTTC. Protein sequence: CASSDSRNEQFF.

V and J are TRBV27 and TRBJ1-6; 8 nucleotides align to TRBD1. Germline CDR1 MNHEY, CDR2 SMNVEV (reference sequence). The CDR3 is 15 amino acids. V was clipped by 6 bases and J by 6 bases; unmatched bases: 7. The CDR3 protein is CASRGAGGLNSPLHF. In DNA, the CDR3 is TGTGCCAGCAGAGGTGCAGGGGGCCTTAATTCACCCCTCCACTTT.

The chain employs TRBV7-9 and TRBJ1-1, with TRBD1 as a possible D gene (5 bases). Per the germline V gene, CDR1 is SEHNR and CDR2 is FQNEAQ (reference sequence). This CDR3 has 10 amino acids. The V gene lost 6 bases and the J gene lost 8 bases, with 7 bases spanning the gap. The CDR3 bases are TGTGCCAGCAGGACAGTAGAAGCTTTCTTT. Residues: CASRTVEAFF. Full variable domain (missing parts from reference TRBV7-9 and TRBJ1-1): DTGVSQNPRHKITKRGQNVTFRCDPISEHNRLYWYRQTLGQGPEFLTYFQNEAQLEKSRLLSDRFSAERPKGSFSTLEIQRTEQGDSAMYLCASRTVEAFFGQGTRLTVV.

The chain couples TRBV6-4 to TRBJ1-4; a possible D gene is TRBD1 (5 bases). The V end lost 6 bases, the J end lost 15 bases, and 14 bases lay between the germline ends. The CDR3 extends over 11 amino acids. CDR1 is MRHNA, CDR2 SNTAGT, per germline. The CDR3 DNA reads as TGTGCCAGCAGGAGGGGAGGTGGTTTGTTTTTT. Protein sequence: CASRRGGGLFF.

The chain links TRBV18 to TRBJ1-2; D call uncertain. The CDR3 is made up of 15 amino acids. Germline lookup yields CDR1 KGHSH and CDR2 LQKENI. The V end lost 0 bases, the J end lost 8 bases, and 16 bases lay between the germline ends. The CDR3, as DNA: TGTGCCAGCTCACCACCCCCGAGGGAGGTATGGGGCTACACCTTC. It specifies CASSPPPREVWGYTF. The whole variable domain, filled in from reference TRBV18 and TRBJ1-2, reads NAGVMQNPRHLVRRRGQEARLRCSPMKGHSHVYWYRQLPEEGLKFMVYLQKENIIDESGMPKERFSAEFPKEGPSILRIQQVVRGDSAAYFCASSPPPREVWGYTFGSGTRLTVV.

The gene calls are TRBV2 and TRBJ2-1, with TRBD2 matching over 9 bases. This CDR3 spans 15 amino acids. Germline CDR1 is SNHLY and CDR2 is FYNNEI. Trimming at V came to 8 bases and at J to 5 bases, leaving 10 bases not matched to a gene. In nucleotides, the CDR3 is TGTGCCAGCCACCCACCACAGCGGGGGGACAATGAGCAGTTCTTC. Encoded protein: CASHPPQRGDNEQFF. The full variable domain, rest sourced from reference TRBV2 and TRBJ2-1, is EPEVTQTPSHQVTQMGQEVILRCVPISNHLYFYWYRQILGQKVEFLVSFYNNEISEKSEIFDDQFSVERPDGSNFTLKIRSTKLEDSAMYFCASHPPQRGDNEQFFGPGTRLTVL.

CDR3 residues: CASSDREGSPEQYF. The CDR3 coding sequence is TGTGCCAGCAGCGACAGGGAAGGGTCTCCCGAGCAGTACTTC. V and J are TRBV6-1 and TRBJ2-7, with 7 nucleotides matching TRBD1. Germline lookup yields CDR1 MNHNS and CDR2 SASEGT. The CDR3 spans 14 residues. The V and J ends lost 6 bases and 6 bases, in that order; junction bases with no gene match: 11.

The rearrangement links TRBV18 to TRBJ2-7; possible D gene TRBD2, 5 bases. Germline CDR1 reads KGHSH; CDR2 reads LQKENI. The CDR3 spans 14 residues. The V and J ends lost 3 bases and 2 bases respectively, with 11 bases between them. The CDR3 bases are TGTGCCAGCTCACCCAGGACTGAAGCCTACGAGCAGTACTTC. As protein: CASSPRTEAYEQYF.

The DNA for the CDR3 is TGTGCCAGTCGACAGGGTGGATCGTTTTATGGCTACACCTTC. Translation gives CASRQGGSFYGYTF. The rearrangement joins TRBV6-1 to TRBJ1-2, with TRBD1 matching over 7 bases. Per germline, CDR1 MNHNS and CDR2 SASEGT. Trimming cost V 9 bases and J 5 bases; bases outside gene matches: 12. The CDR3 covers 14 residues.

The V and J genes are TRBV7-9 and TRBJ1-6; D uncertain. The CDR3 contains 14 residues. Trimming pared 5 bases from V and 9 bases from J, leaving 14 bases between. Germline V gene sequence: CDR1 SEHNR, CDR2 FQNEAQ (reference sequence). CDR3 sequence (DNA): TGTGCCAGCAGCAGTGATTCGGGGATTTCACCCCTCCACTTT. Its translation is CASSSDSGISPLHF.

V gene TRBV7-6 combines with J gene TRBJ2-7, with D perhaps matching TRBD2 (6 bases). Trimming cost V 1 base and J 6 bases, with 10 bases left between them. The CDR3 length is 13 residues. The germline CDR1 and CDR2 sequences are SGHVS and FNYEAQ. CDR3 bases: TGTGCCAGCAGCTTAGTGGGCGGGGCCGAGCAGTACTTC. Translation: CASSLVGGAEQYF.

The chain employs TRBV18 and TRBJ2-1, with 9 bases aligning to TRBD1. V trimming: 5 bases; J trimming: 0 bases; junction bases outside the gene matches: 11. CDR3 length: 18 residues. In germline, CDR1 is KGHSH, CDR2 LQKENI. CDR3: CASSTRTGTGPSYNEQFF. The CDR3 bases are TGTGCCAGCTCAACTAGAACCGGGACAGGGCCCTCCTACAATGAGCAGTTCTTC. The variable domain in full, completed from reference TRBV18 and TRBJ2-1, reads NAGVMQNPRHLVRRRGQEARLRCSPMKGHSHVYWYRQLPEEGLKFMVYLQKENIIDESGMPKERFSAEFPKEGPSILRIQQVVRGDSAAYFCASSTRTGTGPSYNEQFFGPGTRLTVL.

V is TRBV7-3 and J is TRBJ2-7, with 8 bases that match TRBD1. Trimming cost V 5 bases and J 4 bases; bases outside gene matches: 7. Germline V gives CDR1 SGHTA, CDR2 FQGTGA. The CDR3 runs to 14 residues. This chain's CDR3 is CASSMTGVGYEQYF. Here the CDR3 DNA reads TGTGCCAGCAGCATGACAGGGGTGGGTTACGAGCAGTACTTC.